This T cell receptor beta chain was identified during a study of patients and donors after allogeneic stem cell transplantation. TCRdb independently ran MiXCR on the RT-PCR reads; one entry per CDR3 protein. The sample shows about 150,000 distinct CDR3 sequences, roughly two fifths of them seen only once. The CDR3 spans 15 residues. Germline V gene data show CDR1 as SGHRS and CDR2 as YFSETQ. Trimming removed 0 bases from V and 7 bases from J; junction bases left unmatched: 6. The chain carries TRBV5-1 and TRBJ2-1; 8 bases align to TRBD1. This sequence originates from a human donor who was either an allogeneic HSCT recipient or a stem cell or donor lymphocyte infusion donor (not recorded which). It is not recorded whose cells these are; they may come from a transplant donor. Sequencing was done on a sample of blood, either unsorted or a sorted T cell fraction (not recorded which). The DNA of the CDR3 is TGCGCCAGCAGCTTGGTGGACAGGGTAGTAAATGAGCAGTTCTTC. Protein sequence: CASSLVDRVVNEQFF.